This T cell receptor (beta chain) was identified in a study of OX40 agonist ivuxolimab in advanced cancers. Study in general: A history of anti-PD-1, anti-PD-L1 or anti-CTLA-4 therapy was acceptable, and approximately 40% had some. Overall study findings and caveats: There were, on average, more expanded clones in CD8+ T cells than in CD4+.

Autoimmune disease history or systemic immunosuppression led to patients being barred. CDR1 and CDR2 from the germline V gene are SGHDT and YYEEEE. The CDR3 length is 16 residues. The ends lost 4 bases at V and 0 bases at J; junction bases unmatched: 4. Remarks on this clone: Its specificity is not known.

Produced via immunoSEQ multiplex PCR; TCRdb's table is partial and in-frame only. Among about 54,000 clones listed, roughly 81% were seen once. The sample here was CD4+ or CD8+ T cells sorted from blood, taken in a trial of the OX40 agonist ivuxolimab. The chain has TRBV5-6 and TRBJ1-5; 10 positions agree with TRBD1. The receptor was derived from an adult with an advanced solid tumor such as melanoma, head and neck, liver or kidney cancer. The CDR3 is CASSRTGGYSNQPQHF. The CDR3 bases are TGTGCCAGCAGCAGGACAGGGGGATATAGCAATCAGCCCCAGCATTTT. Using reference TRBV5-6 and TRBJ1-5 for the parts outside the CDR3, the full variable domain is DAGVTQSPTHLIKTRGQQVTLRCSPKSGHDTVSWYQQALGQGPQFIFQYYEEEERQRGNFPDRFSGHQFPNYSSELNVNALLLGDSALYLCASSRTGGYSNQPQHFGDGTRLSIL.